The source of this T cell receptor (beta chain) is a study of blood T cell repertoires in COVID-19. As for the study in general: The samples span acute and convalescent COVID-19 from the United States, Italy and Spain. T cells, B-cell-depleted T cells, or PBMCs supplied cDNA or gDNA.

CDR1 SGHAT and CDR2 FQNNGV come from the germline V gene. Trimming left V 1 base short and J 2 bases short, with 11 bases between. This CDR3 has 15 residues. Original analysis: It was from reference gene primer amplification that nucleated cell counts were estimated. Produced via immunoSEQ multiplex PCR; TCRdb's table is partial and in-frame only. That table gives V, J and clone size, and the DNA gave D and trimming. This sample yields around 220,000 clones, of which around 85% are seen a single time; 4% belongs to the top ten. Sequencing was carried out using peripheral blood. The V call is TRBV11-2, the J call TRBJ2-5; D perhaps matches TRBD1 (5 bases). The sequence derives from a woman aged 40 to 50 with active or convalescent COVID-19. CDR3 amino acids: CASSLAPQGQETQYF. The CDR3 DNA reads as TGTGCCAGCAGCTTAGCCCCCCAGGGTCAAGAGACCCAGTACTTC. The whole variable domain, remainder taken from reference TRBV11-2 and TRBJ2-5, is EAGVAQSPRYKIIEKRQSVAFWCNPISGHATLYWYQQILGQGPKLLIQFQNNGVVDDSQLPKDRFSAERLKGVDSTLKIQPAKLEDSAVYLCASSLAPQGQETQYFGPGTRLLVL.